The 22 T cell receptor beta chains below come from one sample, sequenced in a study of beta chain features in type 1 diabetes. Overall study results and limits: All four CD4+ subsets of Type 1 diabetes patients contained TCRB CDR3s that were moderately but significantly shorter.

Their cognate antigens are unknown. All of the isolated RNA was reverse transcribed, so expressed TCRB transcripts were sequenced. Using immunoSEQ multiplex PCR, the repertoire was profiled, and TCRdb retains in-frame clones only, with some absent. The table includes 100,000 to 150,000 clones, about 10% detected once. Sequenced sample: central memory CD4+ T cells from blood. Every receptor here comes from a man aged 30 to 39 with type 1 diabetes.

This chain links TRBV11-1 with TRBJ1-1; tentative D call: TRBD1 (5 bases). Germline loops: CDR1 SGHAT, CDR2 FQDESV (reference sequence). The CDR3 is 14 amino acids. Trimming cost V 3 bases and J 1 base, with 9 bases left between them. The CDR3 reads CASSFSTGNTEAFF. The CDR3 DNA is TGTGCCAGCAGCTTTTCAACAGGGAACACTGAAGCTTTCTTT.

V gene TRBV9 combines with J gene TRBJ1-1, with D uncertain. This CDR3 is built from 14 residues. V dropped 0 bases and J dropped 7 bases, with 13 bases sitting between them. CDR1 SGDLS and CDR2 YYNGEE come from the germline V gene. The CDR3, as DNA: TGTGCCAGCAGCGTAGTCGAGGGCTGGGGTGAAGCTTTCTTT. Its translation: CASSVVEGWGEAFF.

This clone was seen a few times. The V gene is TRBV5-1, the J gene TRBJ2-6; D perhaps matches TRBD1 (5 bases). The V end was cut by 5 bases, the J end by 0 bases, with 6 bases between. This CDR3 spans 14 amino acids. Germline V gives CDR1 SGHRS, CDR2 YFSETQ. Here the CDR3 DNA reads TGCGCCAGCAGAGACAGCTCTGGGGCCAACGTCCTGACTTTC. Protein sequence: CASRDSSGANVLTF.

V is TRBV28 and J is TRBJ1-5, with 7 positions matching TRBD1. The CDR3 extends over 16 amino acids. Germline assignment: CDR1 MDHEN and CDR2 SYDVKM. Losses at the gene ends were 6 bases for V and 7 bases for J; bases not matched to a gene: 15. DNA of the CDR3: TGTGCCAGCAGGTTTCCATCAGGGGGTGAAAGGCAGCCCCAGCATTTT. It specifies CASRFPSGGERQPQHF.

This clone was recorded at least ten times. The chain couples TRBV16 to TRBJ1-5; tentative D call: TRBD1 (5 bases). V was shortened by 3 bases and J by 8 bases, with 14 bases between the two germline ends. The CDR3 is 14 amino acids. From germline, CDR1 is KGHSY and CDR2 FQNENV. CDR3 sequence: CASSHDSLIEPQHF. CDR3 coding DNA: TGTGCCAGCAGCCATGACAGCCTAATCGAGCCCCAGCATTTT.

This clone has a handful of counts. V usage is TRBV9 and J usage is TRBJ2-1; 15 nucleotides align to TRBD2. V was clipped by 4 bases and J by 6 bases; unmatched bases: 8. The CDR3 has 17 amino acids. Germline CDR1 is SGDLS and CDR2 is YYNGEE. CDR3 sequence: CASSYGTSGGKGNEQFF. DNA of the CDR3: TGTGCCAGCAGCTACGGGACTAGCGGGGGGAAGGGCAATGAGCAGTTCTTC.

This clone was observed a few times. The rearrangement uses TRBV7-2 and TRBJ2-1; 8 bases fit TRBD1. V trimming: 6 bases; J trimming: 7 bases; junction bases outside the gene matches: 11. The CDR3 runs to 15 residues. CDR1 SGHTA and CDR2 FQGNSA come from the germline V gene. The CDR3 nucleotides are TGTGCCAGCAGTCAGGCGGGACAGGTACGAAATGAGCAGTTCTTC. Amino acids: CASSQAGQVRNEQFF.

Only a few counts were recorded for this clone. This chain uses TRBV5-1 with TRBJ2-3, with D hard to call. CDR3 length equals 12 residues. V was cut by 4 bases and J by 0 bases, with 3 bases left in between. Germline CDR1 SGHRS, CDR2 YFSETQ. The CDR3 region has the DNA TGCGCCAGCAGCCTTAGCACAGATACGCAGTATTTT. It codes for CASSLSTDTQYF.

This rearrangement joins TRBV2 to TRBJ1-6; TRBD1 agrees at 7 bases. This CDR3 region has 14 residues. The germline V gene encodes CDR1 SNHLY and CDR2 FYNNEI. With 4 bases clipped from V and 9 bases from J, the junction kept 6 bases outside the gene matches. DNA of the CDR3: TGTGCCAGCAGTGTATCAGGGGGTAGTTCACCCCTCCACTTT. It specifies CASSVSGGSSPLHF.

This chain links TRBV12-5 with TRBJ1-2, with 7 bases that match TRBD1. CDR1 is LGHNT and CDR2 is FRNRAP in the germline V gene. This CDR3 spans 12 amino acids. V shed 5 bases and J 8 bases; nucleotides not matched to a gene: 5. The CDR3 is CASGGTVRGYTF. In DNA, the CDR3 is TGTGCTAGTGGTGGGACAGTACGCGGCTACACCTTC.

This clone was seen only a few times. The chain links TRBV7-8 to TRBJ2-2; D is uncertain. The CDR3 has 13 residues. The germline V gene encodes CDR1 SGHVS and CDR2 FQNEAQ. With 4 bases removed from V and 5 bases from J, the gap between germline ends came to 8 bases. The CDR3 DNA reads as TGTGCCAGCAGCTCCCCTGCGACCGGGGAGCTGTTTTTT. The encoded protein is CASSSPATGELFF.

This clone occurred a few times. The chain combines TRBV4-2 with TRBJ2-5; 9 bases fit TRBD2. Trimming took 1 base from V and 5 from J; bases not matched to a gene: 11. CDR3 length: 17 residues. Germline CDR1 reads LGHNA; CDR2 reads YNFKEQ. The CDR3, as DNA: TGTGCCAGCAGCCAAGTCCTAGGCGGGGGGGGATTGGAGACCCAGTACTTC. Translation: CASSQVLGGGGLETQYF.

This clone has more than one count but fewer than ten. The chain joins TRBV28 to TRBJ1-6; no firm D call. This CDR3 is built from 13 residues. Germline lookup yields CDR1 MDHEN and CDR2 SYDVKM. V lost 6 bases to trimming and J lost 8 bases, with 11 bases between them. The CDR3 coding sequence is TGTGCCAGCAGAGAAGGACTGTATTCACCCCTCCACTTT. Its protein is CASREGLYSPLHF. The variable domain in full, completed from reference TRBV28 and TRBJ1-6, reads DVKVTQSSRYLVKRTGEKVFLECVQDMDHENMFWYRQDPGLGLRLIYFSYDVKMKEKGDIPEGYSVSREKKERFSLILESASTNQTSMYLCASREGLYSPLHFGNGTRLTVT.

This clone has a handful of counts. The chain joins TRBV2 to TRBJ2-3; D remains unclear. V was pared by 9 bases and J by 4 bases, with 11 bases between. From germline, CDR1 is SNHLY and CDR2 FYNNEI. The length of the CDR3 is 12 residues. The CDR3, as DNA: TGTGCCAGTACAGATCGTCCAGATACGCAGTATTTT. Its protein product is CASTDRPDTQYF. Variable domain in full (rest from reference TRBV2 and TRBJ2-3): EPEVTQTPSHQVTQMGQEVILRCVPISNHLYFYWYRQILGQKVEFLVSFYNNEISEKSEIFDDQFSVERPDGSNFTLKIRSTKLEDSAMYFCASTDRPDTQYFGPGTRLTVL.

This clone showed up just a few times. The V call is TRBV19, the J call TRBJ2-4, with D possibly matching TRBD1 (5 bases). V was clipped by 5 bases and J by 8 bases, with 13 bases between them. This CDR3 has 13 residues. Germline values: CDR1 LNHDA, CDR2 SQIVND (reference sequence). The CDR3: CASSRTRGHIQYF. The CDR3 bases are TGTGCCAGTAGTCGGACACGAGGCCACATTCAGTACTTC.

This chain joins TRBV27 and TRBJ1-5; D might be TRBD1 (6 bases). CDR1 and CDR2 (germline): MNHEY, SMNVEV (reference sequence). This CDR3 comprises 14 residues. The ends were cut back, 1 base at V and 6 bases at J, with 10 bases in the middle. The CDR3 region has the DNA TGTGCCAGCAGTTTATTGGGAGGGGGTCAGCCCCAGCATTTT. This codes for CASSLLGGGQPQHF.

The table lists this clone with a few counts. This chain links TRBV30 with TRBJ2-5; 7 bases fit TRBD2. Germline-derived CDR1 and CDR2 are GTSNPN and SVGIG (reference sequence). The CDR3 extends over 12 amino acids. Trimming removed 1 base from V and 4 bases from J; junction bases left unmatched: 0. CDR3: CAWSGTRETQYF. The CDR3, as DNA: TGTGCCTGGAGTGGGACTAGAGAGACCCAGTACTTC.

The chain recombines TRBV23-1 with TRBJ2-5, with D perhaps matching TRBD1 (5 bases). TRBV23-1 is an open reading frame, and its role is uncertain. This CDR3 spans 18 amino acids. Trimming left V 4 bases short and J 2 bases short, with 23 bases between. The chain's CDR3 is CASSLLDIYYRWQETQYF. CDR3 DNA: TGCGCCAGCAGTCTTTTGGACATCTATTACCGGTGGCAAGAGACCCAGTACTTC.

This clone was counted a few times. The chain couples TRBV15 to TRBJ1-4, with D possibly matching TRBD1 (6 bases). The CDR3 extends over 15 amino acids. CDR1 is LNHNV and CDR2 is YYDKDF in the germline V gene (reference sequence). Trimming left V 0 bases short and J 4 bases short, with 9 bases between. This CDR3 reads CATSRDGQFNEKLFF. In nucleotides, the CDR3 is TGTGCCACCAGCAGAGATGGACAGTTTAATGAAAAACTGTTTTTT.

This clone was found a few times. The genes are TRBV19 and TRBJ1-6; D remains unclear. Germline lookup yields CDR1 LNHDA and CDR2 SQIVND (reference sequence). V was shortened by 3 bases and J by 7 bases, with 10 bases between the two germline ends. The CDR3 sequence is 14 residues long. The CDR3 nucleotides are TGTGCCAGTAGTATGAGTGTCAGGAATTCACCCCTCCACTTT. It translates to CASSMSVRNSPLHF.

The chain is built from TRBV4-2 and TRBJ2-3; 8 bases are a match to TRBD2. The germline gives CDR1 LGHNA, CDR2 YNFKEQ. Germline trimming cut 0 bases from V and 7 bases from J; bases unmatched to any gene: 6. CDR3 length equals 15 residues. The CDR3 nucleotides are TGTGCCAGCAGCCAAGAGCCAGCGGGGGATAATACGCAGTATTTT. Amino acid sequence: CASSQEPAGDNTQYF.

The chain joins TRBV7-9 to TRBJ2-5, with 8 bases aligning to TRBD2. The CDR3 totals 16 residues. Trimming at V came to 5 bases and at J to 5 bases, leaving 13 bases not matched to a gene. CDR1 and CDR2 from the germline V gene are SEHNR and FQNEAQ (reference sequence). The CDR3 DNA is TGTGCCAGCAGCCAAGTCTTAAGCGGGGGTTGGGAGACCCAGTACTTC. As protein: CASSQVLSGGWETQYF.